This T cell receptor (beta chain) was documented in a study of OX40 agonist ivuxolimab in advanced cancers. Study context: Cohort: about 80% men, mean age approximately 66, aged roughly 23 to 90.

Data came from immunoSEQ multiplex PCR; TCRdb stores just in-frame clones and leaves some out. This table has about 48,000 clones, 79% appearing once. The CDR3 is 13 residues long. Trimming cost V 4 bases and J 0 bases, with 7 bases left between them. Per germline, CDR1 MGHRA and CDR2 YSYEKL. The rearrangement uses TRBV4-1 and TRBJ2-7, with D unclear. This sequence was found in an adult with an advanced solid tumor such as melanoma, head and neck, liver or kidney cancer. The source material was CD4+ or CD8+ T cells sorted from blood, sampled in a trial of the OX40 agonist ivuxolimab. The DNA for the CDR3 is TGCGCCAGCAGCCGGGATAACTCCTACGAGCAGTACTTC. Its translation is CASSRDNSYEQYF.